The rows below give T cell receptor beta chains drawn from one sample of a study of blood T cell repertoires in COVID-19. This table comes from immunoSEQ multiplex PCR, and its TCRdb copy is limited to in-frame clones, with some not included. The table includes about 490,000 clones, 70% to 90% detected once. Sequencing was done on a sample of peripheral blood. These receptors were collected from a human donor in a cohort sampled during active COVID-19. Each CDR3 is given with its conserved first and last residue. Fields, in order: V gene, D gene, J gene, clone size, CDR3 protein, CDR3 DNA. D genes are given only for firm matches. Part of the rows lack a size; the others show once, few, many or a class for expanded clones.

V gene: TRBV6-5
D gene: TRBD2
J gene: TRBJ2-7
clone size: few
CDR3 protein: CASSLSAGGFYEQYF
CDR3 DNA: TGTGCCAGCAGCTTATCGGCGGGAGGTTTCTACGAGCAGTACTTC

V gene: TRBV15
D gene: TRBD1
J gene: TRBJ1-2
clone size: .
CDR3 protein: CATSRDSGTGADGYTF
CDR3 DNA: TGTGCCACCAGCAGAGATTCGGGGACAGGGGCAGATGGCTACACCTTC

V gene: TRBV19
D gene: TRBD2
J gene: TRBJ2-3
clone size: .
CDR3 protein: CASTASGRPTTDTQYF
CDR3 DNA: TGTGCCAGTACCGCAAGCGGGAGGCCCACTACAGATACGCAGTATTTT

V gene: TRBV7-3
D gene: TRBD2
J gene: TRBJ2-7
clone size: once
CDR3 protein: CASSPEGTSGRLQYF
CDR3 DNA: TGTGCCAGCAGCCCAGAGGGGACTAGCGGGAGGTTGCAGTACTTC

V gene: TRBV5-6
D gene: .
J gene: TRBJ2-5
clone size: .
CDR3 protein: CASSFGEETQYF
CDR3 DNA: TGTGCCAGCAGCTTCGGGGAAGAGACCCAGTACTTC

V gene: TRBV7-8
D gene: TRBD1
J gene: TRBJ1-2
clone size: .
CDR3 protein: CASSLVSGTGGPNYGYTF
CDR3 DNA: TGTGCCAGCAGCTTAGTAAGCGGGACAGGGGGACCCAACTATGGCTACACCTTC

V gene: TRBV6-6
D gene: .
J gene: TRBJ2-7
clone size: .
CDR3 protein: CASSSPGSSYEQYF
CDR3 DNA: TGTGCCAGCAGTTCCCCCGGGAGCTCCTACGAGCAGTACTTC

V gene: TRBV6-5
D gene: .
J gene: TRBJ1-3
clone size: once
CDR3 protein: CASRRRGSGNTIYF
CDR3 DNA: TGTGCCAGCCGGCGCAGGGGCTCTGGAAACACCATATATTTT

V gene: TRBV5-1
D gene: .
J gene: TRBJ1-3
clone size: .
CDR3 protein: CASSFGDSGNTIYF
CDR3 DNA: TGCGCCAGCAGCTTCGGAGACTCTGGAAACACCATATATTTT

V gene: TRBV7-9
D gene: TRBD1
J gene: TRBJ1-2
clone size: .
CDR3 protein: CASSSGDRLLLHGGYTF
CDR3 DNA: TGTGCCAGCAGCTCGGGGGACAGACTATTGCTGCACGGCGGCTACACCTTC

V gene: TRBV3-1/TRBV3-2
D gene: TRBD1
J gene: TRBJ2-7
clone size: .
CDR3 protein: CASSQDTTGGYEQYF
CDR3 DNA: TGTGCCAGCAGCCAAGATACGACAGGGGGTTACGAGCAGTACTTC

V gene: TRBV19
D gene: TRBD1
J gene: TRBJ2-7
clone size: .
CDR3 protein: CASGQGSYEQYF
CDR3 DNA: TGTGCCAGCGGACAGGGATCCTACGAGCAGTACTTC

V gene: TRBV4-2
D gene: TRBD1
J gene: TRBJ2-2
clone size: .
CDR3 protein: CASSSGQGATGELFF
CDR3 DNA: TGTGCCAGCAGTTCGGGACAGGGGGCCACCGGGGAGCTGTTTTTT

V gene: TRBV7-2
D gene: TRBD1
J gene: TRBJ2-7
clone size: .
CDR3 protein: CASSARDRALYEQYF
CDR3 DNA: TGTGCCAGCAGCGCCCGGGACAGGGCTCTTTACGAGCAGTACTTC

V gene: TRBV6-5
D gene: .
J gene: TRBJ2-1
clone size: .
CDR3 protein: CASSYGGAEQFF
CDR3 DNA: TGTGCCAGCAGTTACGGTGGAGCGGAGCAGTTCTTC

V gene: TRBV28
D gene: .
J gene: TRBJ2-7
clone size: .
CDR3 protein: CASSFSGGLEQYF
CDR3 DNA: TGTGCCAGCAGTTTTAGCGGCGGGCTCGAGCAGTACTTC

V gene: TRBV7-9
D gene: .
J gene: TRBJ2-7
clone size: .
CDR3 protein: CASSLSQVVDF
CDR3 DNA: TGTGCCAGCAGCCTCAGCCAGGTAGTTGACTTC

V gene: TRBV15
D gene: TRBD2
J gene: TRBJ2-7
clone size: .
CDR3 protein: CATSREFSGTSYEQYF
CDR3 DNA: TGTGCCACCAGCAGAGAATTTAGCGGGACCTCCTACGAGCAGTACTTC

V gene: TRBV3-1/TRBV3-2
D gene: TRBD2
J gene: TRBJ2-3
clone size: .
CDR3 protein: CASSSRLAGGDNTQYF
CDR3 DNA: TGTGCCAGCAGCTCCCGACTAGCGGGAGGGGATAATACGCAGTATTTT

V gene: TRBV19
D gene: .
J gene: TRBJ1-1
clone size: few
CDR3 protein: CASSIEGRRLRDKEVRGEAFF
CDR3 DNA: TGTGCCAGTAGTATAGAAGGCCGGCGTCTACGGGACAAGGAGGTTCGTGGTGAAGCTTTCTTT

V gene: TRBV29-1
D gene: TRBD1
J gene: TRBJ2-7
clone size: .
CDR3 protein: CSVVRQGASGEQYF
CDR3 DNA: TGCAGCGTTGTGCGACAGGGGGCTTCAGGGGAGCAGTACTTC

V gene: TRBV2
D gene: TRBD2
J gene: TRBJ2-2
clone size: .
CDR3 protein: CASIPSGSARELFF
CDR3 DNA: TGTGCCAGCATACCTAGCGGGAGTGCCAGGGAGCTGTTTTTT

V gene: TRBV18
D gene: .
J gene: TRBJ2-6
clone size: .
CDR3 protein: CASSPLQAGANVLTF
CDR3 DNA: TGTGCCAGCTCACCACTCCAGGCTGGGGCCAACGTCCTGACTTTC

V gene: TRBV19
D gene: TRBD2
J gene: TRBJ2-1
clone size: .
CDR3 protein: CASSRYIGTIYNEQFF
CDR3 DNA: TGTGCCAGTAGTCGCTACATCGGGACTATCTACAATGAGCAGTTCTTC

V gene: TRBV10-1
D gene: TRBD2
J gene: TRBJ2-1
clone size: .
CDR3 protein: CASSTGTSGVGEQFF
CDR3 DNA: TGCGCCAGCAGCACCGGGACTAGCGGGGTCGGAGAGCAGTTCTTC

V gene: TRBV12-3/TRBV12-4
D gene: .
J gene: TRBJ2-1
clone size: .
CDR3 protein: CASSPSVNEQFF
CDR3 DNA: TGTGCCAGCAGCCCTAGCGTGAATGAGCAGTTCTTC

V gene: TRBV12-3/TRBV12-4
D gene: TRBD2
J gene: TRBJ2-1
clone size: .
CDR3 protein: CASTLAGFNEQFF
CDR3 DNA: TGTGCCAGCACCCTAGCGGGCTTCAATGAGCAGTTCTTC

V gene: TRBV6-2/TRBV6-3
D gene: TRBD1
J gene: TRBJ2-1
clone size: .
CDR3 protein: CASSPHRTGHNEQFF
CDR3 DNA: TGTGCCAGCAGTCCACACCGGACAGGGCACAATGAGCAGTTCTTC

V gene: TRBV3-1/TRBV3-2
D gene: .
J gene: TRBJ2-3
clone size: .
CDR3 protein: CASSQGNSASTDTQYF
CDR3 DNA: TGTGCCAGCAGCCAAGGGAATAGCGCAAGCACAGATACGCAGTATTTT

V gene: TRBV27
D gene: TRBD1
J gene: TRBJ2-1
clone size: .
CDR3 protein: CASAPGQGGNEQFF
CDR3 DNA: TGTGCCAGCGCCCCTGGACAGGGGGGTAATGAGCAGTTCTTC

V gene: TRBV5-8
D gene: .
J gene: TRBJ1-1
clone size: once
CDR3 protein: CASSLLRTEAFF
CDR3 DNA: TGTGCCAGCAGCTTGCTGCGGACTGAAGCTTTCTTT

V gene: TRBV29-1
D gene: .
J gene: TRBJ1-1
clone size: .
CDR3 protein: CSVDPFSEAFF
CDR3 DNA: TGCAGCGTTGACCCCTTTTCTGAAGCTTTCTTT

V gene: TRBV6-5
D gene: TRBD2
J gene: TRBJ2-1
clone size: few
CDR3 protein: CASSILAGGEQFF
CDR3 DNA: TGTGCCAGCAGTATCCTAGCGGGAGGGGAGCAGTTCTTC

V gene: TRBV5-3
D gene: TRBD1
J gene: TRBJ2-1
clone size: .
CDR3 protein: CARSSDRRLGQFF
CDR3 DNA: TGTGCCAGAAGCTCGGACAGGAGGCTAGGGCAGTTCTTC

V gene: TRBV21-1
D gene: .
J gene: TRBJ2-3
clone size: .
CDR3 protein: CASSKTRLGRDTDTQYF
CDR3 DNA: TGTGCCAGCAGCAAAACCCGACTGGGGAGGGACACAGATACGCAGTATTTT

V gene: TRBV4-3
D gene: .
J gene: TRBJ1-1
clone size: .
CDR3 protein: CASSPQVGTEAFF
CDR3 DNA: TGCGCCAGCAGCCCCCAAGTCGGCACTGAAGCTTTCTTT

V gene: TRBV4-1
D gene: .
J gene: TRBJ1-3
clone size: .
CDR3 protein: CASSQEAGPGRTGNTIYF
CDR3 DNA: TGCGCCAGCAGCCAAGAAGCAGGCCCCGGCAGAACTGGAAACACCATATATTTT

V gene: TRBV28
D gene: TRBD1
J gene: TRBJ1-5
clone size: .
CDR3 protein: CASSSGQGGSQPQHF
CDR3 DNA: TGTGCCAGCAGTTCGGGACAGGGAGGATCTCAGCCCCAGCATTTT

V gene: TRBV21-1
D gene: .
J gene: TRBJ1-6
clone size: once
CDR3 protein: CASSKECKLARGWLGFLTNSPLHF
CDR3 DNA: TGTGCCAGCAGCAAAGAATGCAAATTGGCTAGAGGATGGCTAGGCTTTTTAACTAATTCACCCCTCCACTTT

V gene: TRBV6-5
D gene: .
J gene: TRBJ2-5
clone size: .
CDR3 protein: CASSPPGRGQETQYF
CDR3 DNA: TGTGCCAGCAGCCCCCCGGGACGGGGGCAAGAGACCCAGTACTTC

V gene: TRBV5-6
D gene: TRBD2
J gene: TRBJ2-1
clone size: once
CDR3 protein: CASSRDGGRAYNEQFF
CDR3 DNA: TGTGCCAGCAGCCGAGACGGCGGGAGGGCCTACAATGAGCAGTTCTTC

V gene: TRBV9
D gene: TRBD2
J gene: TRBJ2-1
clone size: few
CDR3 protein: CASSSSGRAYNEQFF
CDR3 DNA: TGTGCCAGCAGCTCGAGCGGGAGGGCCTATAATGAGCAGTTCTTC

V gene: TRBV9
D gene: TRBD2
J gene: TRBJ2-7
clone size: .
CDR3 protein: CASSPPGLAGGIDEQYF
CDR3 DNA: TGTGCCAGCAGCCCTCCGGGACTAGCGGGAGGTATCGACGAGCAGTACTTC

V gene: TRBV6-5
D gene: TRBD2
J gene: TRBJ2-3
clone size: .
CDR3 protein: CASRYGTSGRAGTQYF
CDR3 DNA: TGTGCCAGCAGGTACGGGACTAGCGGGAGGGCCGGTACGCAGTATTTT

V gene: TRBV14
D gene: TRBD2
J gene: TRBJ2-1
clone size: .
CDR3 protein: CASSQDILGLTRVEQFF
CDR3 DNA: TGTGCCAGCAGCCAAGATATCCTGGGACTAACTAGGGTTGAGCAGTTCTTC

V gene: TRBV9
D gene: .
J gene: TRBJ2-7
clone size: .
CDR3 protein: CASSVGPATGAEQYF
CDR3 DNA: TGTGCCAGCAGCGTAGGGCCCGCGACAGGAGCCGAGCAGTACTTC

V gene: TRBV6-5
D gene: TRBD1
J gene: TRBJ2-7
clone size: .
CDR3 protein: CASRRQGAPYEQYF
CDR3 DNA: TGTGCCAGCAGAAGACAGGGGGCCCCCTACGAGCAGTACTTC

V gene: TRBV19
D gene: .
J gene: TRBJ1-2
clone size: few
CDR3 protein: CASSKRQYGYTF
CDR3 DNA: TGTGCCAGTAGTAAAAGACAGTATGGCTACACCTTC

V gene: TRBV18
D gene: .
J gene: TRBJ1-1
clone size: .
CDR3 protein: CASSPPGAPEAFF
CDR3 DNA: TGTGCCAGCTCACCACCGGGGGCTCCTGAAGCTTTCTTT

V gene: TRBV29-1
D gene: .
J gene: TRBJ2-7
clone size: few
CDR3 protein: CSAAKGEAHEQYF
CDR3 DNA: TGCAGCGCTGCTAAGGGGGAAGCCCACGAGCAGTACTTC

V gene: TRBV3-1/TRBV3-2
D gene: .
J gene: TRBJ2-7
clone size: .
CDR3 protein: CASSRGNSYEQYF
CDR3 DNA: TGTGCCAGCAGCAGGGGGAACAGCTACGAGCAGTACTTC

V gene: TRBV29-1
D gene: .
J gene: TRBJ2-3
clone size: .
CDR3 protein: CSVEEARGDTQYF
CDR3 DNA: TGCAGCGTTGAAGAGGCCAGGGGAGATACGCAGTATTTT

V gene: TRBV7-8
D gene: .
J gene: TRBJ1-5
clone size: .
CDR3 protein: CASSVENYQPQHF
CDR3 DNA: TGTGCCAGCAGCGTAGAAAACTATCAGCCCCAGCATTTT

V gene: TRBV28
D gene: TRBD2
J gene: TRBJ2-3
clone size: .
CDR3 protein: CASRALAGGSDTQYF
CDR3 DNA: TGTGCCAGCAGGGCCTTAGCGGGAGGATCAGATACGCAGTATTTT

V gene: TRBV4-2
D gene: TRBD1
J gene: TRBJ2-1
clone size: .
CDR3 protein: CASSQEGTGSHNEQFF
CDR3 DNA: TGTGCCAGCAGCCAAGAGGGGACAGGTTCCCACAATGAGCAGTTCTTC

V gene: TRBV12-3/TRBV12-4
D gene: .
J gene: TRBJ1-2
clone size: .
CDR3 protein: CASSLYGQGYTF
CDR3 DNA: TGTGCCAGCAGTTTATACGGACAAGGCTACACCTTC

V gene: TRBV27
D gene: TRBD1
J gene: TRBJ1-2
clone size: .
CDR3 protein: CASSPDRFQGYTF
CDR3 DNA: TGTGCCAGCAGTCCGGACAGGTTTCAAGGCTACACCTTC

V gene: TRBV6-6
D gene: .
J gene: TRBJ1-1
clone size: .
CDR3 protein: CAGSYGGRNTEAFF
CDR3 DNA: TGTGCCGGCAGTTACGGAGGGAGGAACACTGAAGCTTTCTTT

V gene: TRBV2
D gene: .
J gene: TRBJ1-3
clone size: .
CDR3 protein: CASHQGSGNTIYF
CDR3 DNA: TGTGCCAGTCACCAGGGCTCTGGAAACACCATATATTTT

V gene: TRBV19
D gene: .
J gene: TRBJ2-2
clone size: .
CDR3 protein: CASSPLGTQGGTGELFF
CDR3 DNA: TGTGCCAGTAGTCCCCTTGGGACCCAGGGGGGAACCGGGGAGCTGTTTTTT